This TCR beta chain was observed in a study of blood T cell repertoires in COVID-19. The repertoire was sequenced with immunoSEQ multiplex PCR; TCRdb's copy has only in-frame clones and lacks some. The sample lists approximately 270,000 clones, around 93% seen once, with about 3% in the top ten. This CDR3 spans 11 amino acids. CDR1 and CDR2 (germline): MDHEN, SYDVKM. This clone has only one observation. The specimen was PBMCs or T cells enriched from blood (not recorded which). The receptor's source is a man between 40 and 49 years old who had been exposed to COVID-19. The rearrangement links TRBV28 to TRBJ2-7; 7 bases are a match to TRBD1. In nucleotides, the CDR3 is TGTGCTACACAGGGGCCCTACGAGCAGTACTTC. This gives the protein CATQGPYEQYF.